The 6 T cell receptor beta chains listed next were all sequenced from one sample in a study of T cell responses to AZD1222 COVID-19 vaccine. The repertoire was sequenced with immunoSEQ multiplex PCR; TCRdb's copy has only in-frame clones and lacks some. The sample contains some 200,000 clones, approximately 90% of which appear only once. The sequences come from peripheral blood, collected on day 0 of AZD1222 vaccination. The receptors originated from an adult in good health.

The V gene is TRBV7-9, the J gene TRBJ1-6; maybe TRBD1 (5 bases). This CDR3 contains 13 residues. Deletions cut 10 bases from V and 8 bases from J, with 15 bases between. Germline V CDR1 and CDR2: SEHNR, FQNEAQ (reference sequence). The CDR3 DNA reads TGTGCCACCAAGCCTGGCAGGGATTCACCCCTCCACTTT. Translated, it gives CATKPGRDSPLHF.

This chain joins TRBV7-9 and TRBJ2-7; 11 bases line up with TRBD1. CDR1 and CDR2 from the germline V gene are SEHNR and FQNEAQ (reference sequence). The CDR3 loop spans 16 amino acids. V dropped 6 bases and J dropped 3; count of bases not matched to a gene: 10. The CDR3 nucleotides read TGTGCCAGCAGTTCATATACCGGGACAGGGGGCTACGAGCAGTACTTC. It translates to CASSSYTGTGGYEQYF.

The chain recombines TRBV9 with TRBJ1-5; TRBD1 is a possible D gene (5 bases). Per germline, CDR1 SGDLS and CDR2 YYNGEE. The length of the CDR3 is 14 residues. Trimming took 4 bases from V and 1 from J, leaving 9 bases between them. CDR3 residues: CASSPGPSNQPQHF. CDR3 DNA sequence: TGTGCCAGCAGCCCAGGGCCAAGCAATCAGCCCCAGCATTTT. Using reference TRBV9 and TRBJ1-5 for the parts outside the CDR3, the full variable domain is DSGVTQTPKHLITATGQRVTLRCSPRSGDLSVYWYQQSLDQGLQFLIQYYNGEERAKGNILERFSAQQFPDLHSELNLSSLELGDSALYFCASSPGPSNQPQHFGDGTRLSIL.

The chain joins TRBV2 to TRBJ1-6; D unresolved. The germline V and J ends were trimmed by 7 bases and 5 bases, with 6 bases remaining between them. Per germline, CDR1 SNHLY and CDR2 FYNNEI. This CDR3 has 12 residues. CDR3 sequence reads: CASNQNNSPLHF. For the CDR3, the DNA is TGTGCCAGCAACCAGAATAATTCACCCCTCCACTTT.

This chain links TRBV5-5 with TRBJ2-2; possible D gene TRBD2, 6 bases. There are 16 residues in the CDR3. V was shortened by 1 base and J by 0 bases, with 10 bases between the two germline ends. Germline V CDR1 and CDR2: SGHKS, YYEKEE (reference sequence). CDR3 coding DNA: TGTGCCAGCAGCTTGAGGGGCGGGGCGAACACCGGGGAGCTGTTTTTT. Translation: CASSLRGGANTGELFF. Full variable domain (rest looked up from reference TRBV5-5 and TRBJ2-2): DAGVTQSPTHLIKTRGQQVTLRCSPISGHKSVSWYQQVLGQGPQFIFQYYEKEERGRGNFPDRFSARQFPNYSSELNVNALLLGDSALYLCASSLRGGANTGELFFGEGSRLTVL.

The V gene is TRBV14, the J gene TRBJ2-2, with 8 bases matching TRBD1. V gave up 8 bases and J gave up 5 bases; unmatched junction bases: 13. This CDR3 is 16 amino acids long. Germline CDR1 SGHDN, CDR2 FVKESK. CDR3 nucleotides: TGTGCCAGCGCCAACCCAGGGGGCCAGCGAACCGGGGAGCTGTTTTTT. This encodes CASANPGGQRTGELFF.